This TCR beta chain was sequenced for a study of T cell changes during pregnancy in multiple sclerosis. Produced via immunoSEQ multiplex PCR; TCRdb's table is partial and in-frame only. The sample contains some 56,000 clones, 92% of which appear only once. Germline CDR1 and CDR2: KGHSH and LQKENI. This CDR3 comprises 16 residues. After removal of 2 bases from V and 3 bases from J, the junction contained 6 bases not matched to a gene. Here the sequenced sample was CD4+ T cells from peripheral blood mononuclear cells, taken after pregnancy. The clonotype comes from a female donor with multiple sclerosis, enrolled in a pregnancy study. The chain joins TRBV18 to TRBJ2-5; 10 nucleotides line up with TRBD1. Here the CDR3 DNA reads TGTGCCAGCTCACCAAGGTACGGGACAGGGGAAGAGACCCAGTACTTC. Translated: CASSPRYGTGEETQYF.